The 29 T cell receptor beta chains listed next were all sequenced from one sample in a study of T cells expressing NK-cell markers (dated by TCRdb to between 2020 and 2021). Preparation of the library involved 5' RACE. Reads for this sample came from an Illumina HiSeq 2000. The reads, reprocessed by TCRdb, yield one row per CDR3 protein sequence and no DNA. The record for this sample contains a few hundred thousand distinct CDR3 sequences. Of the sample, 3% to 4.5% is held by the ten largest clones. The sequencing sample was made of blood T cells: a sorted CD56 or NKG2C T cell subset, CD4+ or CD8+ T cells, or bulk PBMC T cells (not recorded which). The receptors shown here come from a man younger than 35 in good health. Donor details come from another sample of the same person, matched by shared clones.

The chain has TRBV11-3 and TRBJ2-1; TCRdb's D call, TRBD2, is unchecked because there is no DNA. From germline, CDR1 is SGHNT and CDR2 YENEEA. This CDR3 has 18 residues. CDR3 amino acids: CASSLGGSPNATYNEQFF.

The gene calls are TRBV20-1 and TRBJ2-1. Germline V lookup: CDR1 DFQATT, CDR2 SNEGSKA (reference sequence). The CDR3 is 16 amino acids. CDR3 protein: CSARPLGWSSYNEQFF.

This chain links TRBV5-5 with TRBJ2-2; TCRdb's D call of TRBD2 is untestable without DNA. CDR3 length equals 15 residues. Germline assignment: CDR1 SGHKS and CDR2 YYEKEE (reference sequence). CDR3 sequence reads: CASSFDLAWAGELFF.

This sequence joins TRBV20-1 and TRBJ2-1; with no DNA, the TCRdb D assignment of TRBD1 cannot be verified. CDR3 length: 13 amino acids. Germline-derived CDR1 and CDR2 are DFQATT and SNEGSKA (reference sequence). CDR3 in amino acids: CSAKGQGTNEQFF.

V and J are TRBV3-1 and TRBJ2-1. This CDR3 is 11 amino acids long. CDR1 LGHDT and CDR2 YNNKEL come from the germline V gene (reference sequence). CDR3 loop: CASSQANEQFF.

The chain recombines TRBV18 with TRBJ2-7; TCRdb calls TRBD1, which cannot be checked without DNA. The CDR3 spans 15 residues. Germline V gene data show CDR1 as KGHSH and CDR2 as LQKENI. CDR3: CASSDPGTGFYEQYF.

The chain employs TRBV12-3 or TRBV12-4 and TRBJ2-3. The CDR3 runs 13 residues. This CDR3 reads CASSLQRTDTQYF.

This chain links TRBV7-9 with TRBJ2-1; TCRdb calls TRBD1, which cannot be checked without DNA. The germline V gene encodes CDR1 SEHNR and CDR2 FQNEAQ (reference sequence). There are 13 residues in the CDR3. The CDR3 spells CASSRGGSGEQFF.

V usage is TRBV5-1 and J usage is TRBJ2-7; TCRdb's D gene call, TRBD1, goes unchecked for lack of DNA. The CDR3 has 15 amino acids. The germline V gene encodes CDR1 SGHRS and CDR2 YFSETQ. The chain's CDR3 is CASRVGTGGFYEQYF.

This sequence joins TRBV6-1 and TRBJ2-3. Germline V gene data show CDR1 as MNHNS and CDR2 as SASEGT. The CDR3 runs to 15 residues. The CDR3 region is CASSQTGRSTDTQYF.

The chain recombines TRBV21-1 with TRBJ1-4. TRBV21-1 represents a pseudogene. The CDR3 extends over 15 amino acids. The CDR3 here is CASSKGNSTVEKLFF.

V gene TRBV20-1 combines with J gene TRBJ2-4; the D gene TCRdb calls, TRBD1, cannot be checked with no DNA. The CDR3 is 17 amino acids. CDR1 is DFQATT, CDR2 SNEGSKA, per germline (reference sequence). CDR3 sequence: CSARARGASLAKNIQYF.

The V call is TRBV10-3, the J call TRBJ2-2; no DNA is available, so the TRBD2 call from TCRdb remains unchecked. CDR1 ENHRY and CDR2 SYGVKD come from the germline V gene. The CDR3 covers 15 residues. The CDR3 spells CAISESAAATGELFF.

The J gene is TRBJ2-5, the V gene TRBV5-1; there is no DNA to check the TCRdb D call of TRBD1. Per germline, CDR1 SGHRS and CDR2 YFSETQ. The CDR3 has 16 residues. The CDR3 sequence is CASSLATDSRGETQYF.

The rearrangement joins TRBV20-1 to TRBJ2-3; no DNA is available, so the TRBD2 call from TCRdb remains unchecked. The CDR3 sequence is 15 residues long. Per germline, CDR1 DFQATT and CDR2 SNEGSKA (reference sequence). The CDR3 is CSARGELAGGGAQYF.

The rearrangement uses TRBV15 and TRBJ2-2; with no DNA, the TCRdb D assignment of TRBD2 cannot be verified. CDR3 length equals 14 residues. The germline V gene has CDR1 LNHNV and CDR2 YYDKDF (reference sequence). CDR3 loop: CATSKRHPTGELFF.

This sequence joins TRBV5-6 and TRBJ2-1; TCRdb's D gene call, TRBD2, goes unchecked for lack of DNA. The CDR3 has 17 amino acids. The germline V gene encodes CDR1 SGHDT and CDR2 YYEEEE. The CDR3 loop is CASSLSLLATSNNEQFF.

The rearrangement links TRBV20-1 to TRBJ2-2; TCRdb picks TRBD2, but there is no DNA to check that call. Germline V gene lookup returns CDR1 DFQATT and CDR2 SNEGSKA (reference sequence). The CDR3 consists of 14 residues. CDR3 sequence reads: CSAPRLATRRELFF.

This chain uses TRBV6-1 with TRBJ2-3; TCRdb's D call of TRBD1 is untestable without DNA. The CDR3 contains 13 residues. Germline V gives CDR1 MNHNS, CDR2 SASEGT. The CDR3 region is CASSDRGSDTQYF.

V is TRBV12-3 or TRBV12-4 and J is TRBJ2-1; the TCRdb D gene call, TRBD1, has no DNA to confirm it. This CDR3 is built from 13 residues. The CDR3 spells CASDSGGLGEQFF.

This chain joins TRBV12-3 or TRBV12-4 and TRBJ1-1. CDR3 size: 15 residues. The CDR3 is CASSLLGSRPAEAFF.

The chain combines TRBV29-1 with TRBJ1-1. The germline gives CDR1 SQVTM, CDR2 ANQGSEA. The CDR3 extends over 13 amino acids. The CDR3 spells CSVVVWRGTEAFF.

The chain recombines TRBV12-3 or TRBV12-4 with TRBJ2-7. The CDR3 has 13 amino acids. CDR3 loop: CASSPSEVYEQYF.

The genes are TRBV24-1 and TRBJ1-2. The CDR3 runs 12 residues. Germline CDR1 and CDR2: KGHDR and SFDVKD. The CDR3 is CATSDRIYGYTF.

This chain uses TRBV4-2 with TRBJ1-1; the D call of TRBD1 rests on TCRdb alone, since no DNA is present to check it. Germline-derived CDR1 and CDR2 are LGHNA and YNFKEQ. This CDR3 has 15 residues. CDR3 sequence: CASSPTSGAGAEAFF.

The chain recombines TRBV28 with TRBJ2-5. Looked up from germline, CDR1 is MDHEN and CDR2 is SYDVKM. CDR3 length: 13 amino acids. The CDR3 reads CASSFSNEETQYF.

CDR3 protein: CASSLAGFNEQYF. The V call is TRBV5-1, the J call TRBJ2-7. The CDR3 contains 13 residues. Germline-derived CDR1 and CDR2 are SGHRS and YFSETQ. The entire variable domain, with the rest obtained from reference TRBV5-1 and TRBJ2-7, is as follows: KAGVTQTPRYLIKTRGQQVTLSCSPISGHRSVSWYQQTPGQGLQFLFEYFSETQRNKGNFPGRFSGRQFSNSRSEMNVSTLELGDSALYLCASSLAGFNEQYFGPGTRLTVT.

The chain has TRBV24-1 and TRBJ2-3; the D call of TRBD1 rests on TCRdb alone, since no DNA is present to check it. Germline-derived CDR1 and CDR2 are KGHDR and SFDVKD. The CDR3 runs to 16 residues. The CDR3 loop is CATSGGTGWRTDTQYF.

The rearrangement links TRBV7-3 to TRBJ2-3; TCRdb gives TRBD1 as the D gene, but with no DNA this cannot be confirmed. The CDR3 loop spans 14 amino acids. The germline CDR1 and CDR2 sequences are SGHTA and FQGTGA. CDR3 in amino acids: CASSFRGYTDTQYF.